This T cell receptor (beta chain) was sequenced during a study of graft-versus-host responses after intestinal transplantation. Study information: Grafts that recipients had were multivisceral, liver-intestinal, or isolated intestinal transplants. Induction using anti-thymocyte globulin, followed by tacrolimus and steroids for two to three years, was given to all recipients. Study findings and constraints: Among recipient marrow samples, GvH clones were found; some appeared first in ileum or blood. Allograft clonal ratios (graft-versus-host to host-versus-graft) were high in patients who had graft-donor T cell macrochimerism.

V shed 4 bases and J shed 8 bases, with 14 bases lying between them. CDR3 size: 13 residues. The germline V gene has CDR1 MNHNS and CDR2 SASEGT. Using immunoSEQ multiplex PCR, the repertoire was profiled, and TCRdb retains in-frame clones only, with some absent. The table lists under 150,000 clones, roughly 92% of them singletons. This clone was recorded once. Its specificity is not known. V gene TRBV6-1 combines with J gene TRBJ1-2, with D uncertain. The sample consisted of unstimulated CD4+ T cells sorted from spleen or lymph node cells, taken before intestinal transplant. This TCR came from a human donor who received an intestinal transplant. CDR3 region: CASSGPQRGGYTF. The DNA of the CDR3 is TGTGCCAGCAGTGGCCCCCAACGGGGAGGCTACACCTTC.